The clone carrying this T cell receptor beta chain was counted only a few times. Regarding time point: newly diagnosed GD, antithyroid drugs for less than 3 months. Making the TCR library involved RNA that had been extracted from PBMCs. The record originates from a study of regulatory T cells in long-lasting Graves disease. The CDR3 loop spans 14 amino acids. V dropped 4 bases and J dropped 7; count of bases not matched to a gene: 5. Germline loops: CDR1 KGHDR, CDR2 SFDVKD. To make TCR beta libraries, researchers used iRepertoire HTBI primers and Arm-PCR of CDR3 regions. Study processing details: From all samples, identification returned approximately 13 TRBJ and under 75 TRBV segments. TCRdb recomputed calls from the multiplex PCR reads with MiXCR, one row per CDR3 protein. The V and J calls were determined by TCRdb, not by the authors. The sample includes about 470,000 distinct CDR3 sequences, 14% to 15% of them seen just once.

The data also belong to a second study, concerning T cells in Graves' hyperthyroidism and ophthalmopathy. That report notes: Blood held most thyroid clonotypes expanded above 0.001 frequency.

The chain carries TRBV24-1 and TRBJ2-2, with TRBD2 matching 7 bases. This TCR was recovered from a woman in her twenties or thirties with Graves disease. This sample comprised peripheral blood mononuclear cells (PBMCs), obtained at new diagnosis, from a patient treated with antithyroid drugs. CDR3 in DNA: TGTGCCACCAGTGACCGATCTAGCGGCGGGGAGCTGTTTTTT. This translates into CATSDRSSGGELFF.